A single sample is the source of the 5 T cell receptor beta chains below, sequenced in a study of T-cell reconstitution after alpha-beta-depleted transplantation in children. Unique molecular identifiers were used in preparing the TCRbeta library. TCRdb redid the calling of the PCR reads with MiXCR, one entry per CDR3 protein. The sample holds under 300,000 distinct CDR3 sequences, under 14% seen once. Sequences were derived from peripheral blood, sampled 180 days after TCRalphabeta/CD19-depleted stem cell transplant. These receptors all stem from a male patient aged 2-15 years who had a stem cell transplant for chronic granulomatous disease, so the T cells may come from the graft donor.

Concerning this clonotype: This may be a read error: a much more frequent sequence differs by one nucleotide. The CDR3 sequence is CASTKEGGGTDTQYF. The DNA for the CDR3 is TGTGCCAGCACCAAAGAGGGCGGGGGGACTGATACGCAGTATTTT. The chain links TRBV2 to TRBJ2-3; 8 bases fit TRBD2. The CDR3 loop spans 15 amino acids. CDR1 is SNHLY, CDR2 FYNNEI, per germline. Trimming at V came to 7 bases and at J to 6 bases, leaving 12 bases not matched to a gene.

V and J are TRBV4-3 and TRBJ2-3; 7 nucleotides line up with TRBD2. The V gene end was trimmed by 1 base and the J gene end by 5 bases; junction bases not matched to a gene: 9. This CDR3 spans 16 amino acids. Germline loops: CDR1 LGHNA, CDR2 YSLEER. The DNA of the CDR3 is TGCGCCAGCAGCCAAGGGTGGGCGGGAGTTGGAGATACGCAGTATTTT. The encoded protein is CASSQGWAGVGDTQYF.

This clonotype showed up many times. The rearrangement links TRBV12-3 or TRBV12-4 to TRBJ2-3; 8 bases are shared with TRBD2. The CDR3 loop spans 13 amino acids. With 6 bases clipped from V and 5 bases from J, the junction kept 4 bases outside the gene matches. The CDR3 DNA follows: TGTGCCAGCAGAGCGGGAGCTGGAGATACGCAGTATTTT. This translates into CASRAGAGDTQYF.

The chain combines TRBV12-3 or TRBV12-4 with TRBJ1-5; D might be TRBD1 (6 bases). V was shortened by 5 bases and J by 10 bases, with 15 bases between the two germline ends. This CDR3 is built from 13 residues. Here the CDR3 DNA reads TGTGCCAGCAGTCCAGGGGTTGGTCATCCCCAGCATTTT. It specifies CASSPGVGHPQHF.

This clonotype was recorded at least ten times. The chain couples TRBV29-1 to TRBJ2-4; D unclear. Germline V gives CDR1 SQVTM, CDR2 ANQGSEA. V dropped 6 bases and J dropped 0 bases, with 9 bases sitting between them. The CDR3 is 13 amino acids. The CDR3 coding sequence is TGCAGCGTAAGGACCCTAGCCAAAAACATTCAGTACTTC. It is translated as CSVRTLAKNIQYF.